Included here is one TCR beta chain sequence, with context. In Seattle, patients joined the study during active infection and were tracked longitudinally. Assay: immunoSEQ multiplex PCR; the TCRdb copy retains only in-frame clones and omits some. Of roughly 350,000 clones in the sample, more than 75% were seen once. This record belongs to a study of blood T cell repertoires in COVID-19. Background on the study: COVID-19 samples collected from the United States, Italy and Spain covered acute and convalescent phases. Sources were T cells, B-cell-depleted T cells, or PBMCs; the material itself was cDNA or gDNA.

The material sequenced was peripheral blood. This clonotype was obtained from a woman between 25 and 40 years old with COVID-19, enrolled during active disease.

CDR3 DNA sequence: TGTGCCAGCAGCTTGGCTAGCGGGAGCTACGAGCAGTACTTC. The encoded protein is CASSLASGSYEQYF. The chain couples TRBV5-5 to TRBJ2-7; TRBD2 matches at 10 bases. The CDR3 length is 14 residues. Germline V gene sequence: CDR1 SGHKS, CDR2 YYEKEE (reference sequence). Unmatched junction bases numbered 0, after V lost 0 bases and J lost 3 bases.